The 15 T cell receptor beta chains listed next were all sequenced from one sample in a study of T cells in Graves' hyperthyroidism and ophthalmopathy. Researchers took RNA transcripts and amplified the TCR beta CDR3 regions from them. The TCR CDR3 was amplified in a first-round RT-PCR using the HTBI primer set. Using its own MiXCR run on the multiplex PCR reads, TCRdb lists one record per CDR3 protein. The repertoire holds roughly 500,000 distinct CDR3 sequences, with around 22% as singletons. Material for sequencing was blood. These receptors were obtained from a woman aged 25 to 39 with Graves' ophthalmopathy.

This clonotype occurred many times. The chain joins TRBV7-6 to TRBJ1-3; no firm D call. Germline V gives CDR1 SGHVS, CDR2 FNYEAQ. This CDR3 has 12 residues. The germline V and J ends were trimmed by 1 base and 9 bases, with 7 bases remaining between them. The CDR3 DNA follows: TGTGCCAGCAGCTTAGTCGTGGTCACCATATATTTT. Protein: CASSLVVVTIYF.

This clonotype has a count of ten or more. The chain couples TRBV5-6 to TRBJ2-7; D gene uncertain. From germline, CDR1 is SGHDT and CDR2 YYEEEE. V gave up 3 bases and J gave up 2 bases, with 9 bases separating them. The CDR3 loop spans 13 amino acids. CDR3 sequence: CASSSQSTYEQYF. In DNA, the CDR3 is TGTGCCAGCAGCTCACAGAGTACCTACGAGCAGTACTTC.

This clonotype was counted many times. The J gene is TRBJ2-5, the V gene TRBV4-1; D is possibly TRBD1 or TRBD2 (5 bases each). The length of the CDR3 is 14 residues. From germline, CDR1 is MGHRA and CDR2 YSYEKL. V dropped 0 bases and J dropped 5 bases, with 10 bases sitting between them. For the CDR3, the DNA is TGCGCCAGCAGCCAAGATTGGGGGTTGGAGACCCAGTACTTC. It encodes CASSQDWGLETQYF.

The chain employs TRBV7-2 and TRBJ1-2; D not certain. This CDR3 has 16 amino acids. The germline V and J ends were trimmed by 5 bases and 6 bases, with 22 bases remaining between them. Germline values: CDR1 SGHTA, CDR2 FQGNSA. The CDR3 DNA follows: TGTGCCAGCAGCGTACCGGTTGCGAGTTCCAAGAATGGCTACACCTTC. Amino acid sequence: CASSVPVASSKNGYTF.

The J gene is TRBJ2-7, the V gene TRBV7-6, with 8 bases that match TRBD2. Per the germline V gene, CDR1 is SGHVS and CDR2 is FNYEAQ. Germline trimming cut 1 base from V and 5 bases from J; bases unmatched to any gene: 7. The CDR3 contains 15 residues. This CDR3 reads CASSLGGGRWNEQYF. In DNA form, the CDR3 reads TGTGCCAGCAGCTTAGGAGGCGGGAGGTGGAACGAGCAGTACTTC.

This clonotype was detected ten times or more. V is TRBV28 and J is TRBJ1-1, with 7 bases lining up with TRBD1. The CDR3 sequence is 15 residues long. V lost 6 bases, J lost 5 bases, and 12 bases stayed unmatched. The germline V gene has CDR1 MDHEN and CDR2 SYDVKM. CDR3 sequence: CASRARDRSVTEAFF. In DNA, the CDR3 is TGTGCCAGCAGGGCCCGGGACAGATCAGTGACTGAAGCTTTCTTT.

In this sample, this clonotype turned up many times. This rearrangement joins TRBV6-7 to TRBJ1-5; TRBD1 might be the D (5 bases). TRBV6-7 is an open reading frame, and its role is uncertain. Trimming removed 2 bases at V and 1 base at J, with 12 bases between. The CDR3 has 16 residues. CDR3 amino acids: CASSYQGPTSNQPQHF. In DNA, the CDR3 is TGTGCCAGCAGTTACCAGGGACCAACCAGCAATCAGCCCCAGCATTTT.

This clonotype was counted at least ten times. V is TRBV10-2 and J is TRBJ1-3, with a tentative D call TRBD1 (6 bases). CDR3 length: 14 residues. Trimming removed 7 bases at V and 1 base at J, with 11 bases between. Germline loops: CDR1 WSHSY, CDR2 SAAADI. The CDR3 reads CASNAGESGNTIYF. CDR3 bases: TGCGCCAGCAACGCAGGGGAATCTGGAAACACCATATATTTT.

Notes on this clonotype: The germline gene is not matched at one end of the junction; a read error may be the cause. This chain's CDR3 is CASSIGGAYIKYF. DNA of the CDR3: TGTGCCAGTAGTATAGGAGGGGCGTACATTAAGTACTTC. The chain carries TRBV19 and TRBJ2-4, with D perhaps TRBD1 or TRBD2 (5 bases each). The CDR3 runs to 13 residues. Per germline, CDR1 LNHDA and CDR2 SQIVND (reference sequence).

This clonotype was observed at least ten times. This chain uses TRBV3-1 with TRBJ1-1, with a tentative D call TRBD1 (6 bases). Germline CDR1 reads LGHDT; CDR2 reads YNNKEL (reference sequence). The CDR3 consists of 13 residues. Trimming removed 4 bases from V and 5 bases from J, with 11 bases in between. CDR3 sequence: CASSRAGETEAFF. The CDR3 coding sequence is TGTGCCAGCAGCCGGGCAGGGGAAACTGAAGCTTTCTTT.

This clonotype was found many times. The chain links TRBV27 to TRBJ1-2; D is perhaps TRBD1 (6 bases). The V gene's germline CDR1 is MNHEY and CDR2 SMNVEV (reference sequence). The CDR3 consists of 11 residues. The V end was cut by 6 bases, the J end by 10 bases, with 12 bases between. The chain's CDR3 is CASRLQGAYTF. Here the CDR3 DNA reads TGTGCCAGCAGGCTACAGGGAGCCTACACCTTC.

This chain uses TRBV6-1 with TRBJ2-7; D call uncertain. Germline CDR1 reads MNHNS; CDR2 reads SASEGT. The CDR3 spans 13 residues. Trimming removed 4 bases at V and 0 bases at J, with 7 bases between. Here the CDR3 DNA reads TGTGCCAGCAGTGGACCTCACTCCTACGAGCAGTACTTC. Protein product: CASSGPHSYEQYF.

This clonotype was counted ten times or more. The V gene is TRBV6-5, the J gene TRBJ2-7; D perhaps matches TRBD2 (5 bases). Germline V gene sequence: CDR1 MNHEY, CDR2 SVGAGI. CDR3 size: 16 residues. V dropped 0 bases and J dropped 7 bases, with 19 bases sitting between them. CDR3 bases: TGTGCCAGCAGTTACTCGACTACGGACCCCTCGGGAGAGCAGTACTTC. It yields the protein CASSYSTTDPSGEQYF.

This clonotype came up many times. This sequence joins TRBV30 and TRBJ1-5; D is unclear. The CDR3 has 15 residues. Germline V gene lookup returns CDR1 GTSNPN and CDR2 SVGIG (reference sequence). V shed 0 bases and J shed 3 bases, with 12 bases lying between them. CDR3 region: CAWSVYGTFNQPQHF. CDR3 coding DNA: TGTGCCTGGAGTGTATACGGCACATTCAATCAGCCCCAGCATTTT. Drawing the rest from reference TRBV30 and TRBJ1-5, the complete variable domain is SQTIHQWPATLVQPVGSPLSLECTVEGTSNPNLYWYRQAAGRGLQLLFYSVGIGQISSEVPQNLSASRPQDRQFILSSKKLLLSDSGFYLCAWSVYGTFNQPQHFGDGTRLSIL.

The rearrangement uses TRBV30 and TRBJ2-6; D is possibly TRBD1 (5 bases). Between the trimmed V and J ends, which lost 0 bases and 0 bases, there was a span of 6 bases. The CDR3 totals 15 residues. Germline CDR1 is GTSNPN and CDR2 is SVGIG (reference sequence). In DNA form, the CDR3 reads TGTGCCTGGAGTGTAGGGGCCTCTGGGGCCAACGTCCTGACTTTC. Its translation: CAWSVGASGANVLTF.